This TCR beta chain derives from a study of blood T cells in healthy people across ages (dated by TCRdb to between 2014 and 2017). Study-level background: Template switching captured roughly one uniquely barcoded TCR beta cDNA molecule per two T cells in model experiments. Using deep sequencing normalized with unique cDNA molecular identifiers, the study measured how TCR beta repertoire diversity changes with age. Four age groups were formed from the donors: young (average roughly 16 years), middle-aged (more than 35), aged (roughly 56) and long-lived (around 82). The study analyzed two additional independent replicas of 1 million unique cDNA reads from the same blood draw for two donors, one aged 18 to 30 and one aged 80 or older. Study-level results and caveats: Compared with the aged group, the long-lived group had more naive CD4+ T cells, fewer expanded clones and increased TCR diversity, a pattern suggesting age selection. The CMV infection status of donors was not known, potentially confounding age-related changes in expanded clonotypes. A strong correlation was found between observed TCR beta diversity and the percentage of naive T cells measured by flow cytometry. Conclusive comparison of naive and antigen-experienced compartments was prevented by the profiling of bulk unsorted PBMCs. Observed TCR beta diversity per million T cells fell roughly linearly with age, and a significant reduction was already apparent by age about 36. Estimates of total diversity based on one million sequenced T cells were considered lower bounds and underestimates.

On this clonotype: Its antigen is unknown. Base-call qualities are not available, and no considerably larger clone is one nucleotide away.

The donors were roughly 40 Caucasian individuals from Russia, aged roughly 6 to 95 years, who were systemically healthy. Each donor gave about 9.7 milliliters of peripheral blood, drawn into EDTA-treated Vacutainer tubes. PBMCs were isolated by Ficoll-Paque density-gradient centrifugation, with at least 6 million obtained per sample. Trizol reagent was used to extract total RNA from the PBMCs, yielding at least 6 micrograms per sample. The percentages of naive CD45RAhigh/CD27high T cells were determined by flow cytometry on a PBMC aliquot from every donor. Unmatched junction bases come to 7, with V trimmed by 1 base and J by 7 bases. Reading the germline V gene gives CDR1 SGHVS and CDR2 FQNEAQ. The CDR3 contains 15 residues, cysteine and phenylalanine counted. The only DNA kept is the CDR3, 45 bases in frame from the first base. Libraries came from 5' RACE. Sequencing relied on an Illumina HiSeq 2500. A second PCR of about 6 to 11 cycles was performed with a sample-barcoded 5' primer and a J-beta primer mix. A template-switch 5' adaptor carrying 12 random nucleotides introduced a unique molecular identifier onto each TCR beta cDNA molecule. At least 2.5 million CDR3-containing paired-end reads were obtained from each sample. All of the RNA was converted into first-strand cDNA using the Mint cDNA synthesis kit, with a TRBC-specific oligonucleotide serving as the primer. All cDNA was treated with uracil-DNA glycosylase and then went through a first 18-cycle PCR with the universal primers M1SS and BC2_uni_R. Per the original workflow: Normalization of each sample was performed by random selection of 1 million high-quality reads, each carrying a distinct molecular identifier. Instead of being binned into consensus sequences, reads that shared molecular identifiers were thrown out. MiTCR, with a Q25 quality threshold and the strictest error-elimination algorithm, was used for CDR3 identification, clonotype clustering and error correction. Lower-bound total TCR beta diversity was estimated with a nonparametric unseen species model using Euler transformation. TCRdb trimmed the raw reads at Q25, called clones with MiXCR and kept productive beta chains. Rows are combined by CDR3 protein, so each entry shows the most common genes and DNA. Here the V and J calls rest on TCRdb's processing, not on the authors' analysis. The sample records 1 million or so distinct CDR3 sequences, approximately 25% of which are singletons. In total, the top ten clones hold approximately 0.75% of the sample.

Another study also made use of these data, one on T cells of mothers and their children. The second study's paper adds: The donors were nine systemically healthy Caucasian individuals, made up of three mothers and their six children. cDNA synthesis consumed the entire amount of extracted RNA, loaded at roughly 1.5 ug RNA in each 15 ul reaction. In the second PCR, the M1S primer introduced both the sample barcodes and 2-4 random nucleotides. More than 8 million TCR beta CDR3 reads were obtained from each mother, and about 3 million reads were obtained from each child. TCR recombination output is similarly shaped by thymic selection in related and unrelated pairs, with a minor effect exerted by inherited differences. Related mother-child pairs always showed normalized repertoire overlap that was slightly higher than in unrelated mother-child pairs, though the difference was never significant. No persistent microchimeric T cell clones were detected, at a sensitivity of 80 to 100 clones per million clonotypes. The study used deep NGS to compare TCR beta repertoires of mothers and children, seeking features distinguishing related mother-child pairs from unrelated individuals. The mean age was roughly 36 +/- 4 years for the mothers and roughly 10 +/- 4 years for the children. After adapter ligation with NEBNext reagents, the libraries were sequenced on Illumina HiSeq 2000 with 100+100 nt paired-end reads. Mother and child libraries were prepared a month apart and sequenced in separate runs to prevent cross-contamination. Each donor had between 500,000 and 2,000,000 distinct TCR beta clonotypes identified. Naive TCR beta clonotypes were estimated from low-frequency clonotypes matched to each donor's FACS-determined naive share, without sorting.

This receptor was identified in a girl aged 2 to 9 in good health. Input material: blood. The sequence links TRBV7-8 to TRBJ1-5; TRBD1 lines up with 7 middle nucleotides. The CDR3 protein sequence reads: CASSLGRGGRQPQHF. The base sequence is TGTGCCAGCAGCTTAGGTCGAGGGGGCAGACAGCCCCAGCATTTT.